Shown below are 12 T cell receptor beta chains from a single sample sequenced in a study of synovial regulatory T cells in juvenile arthritis. Data came from immunoSEQ multiplex PCR; TCRdb stores just in-frame clones and leaves some out. This listing includes 7,500 to 10,000 clones. The sequenced sample consisted of Treg cells from blood. Subset reported: remaining (HLA-DR-negative) circulating blood Treg cells. The receptors come from a donor aged 2-30 years with juvenile idiopathic arthritis.

The chain carries TRBV2 and TRBJ1-1; TCRdb's D gene call, TRBD1, goes unchecked for lack of DNA. Germline V CDR1 and CDR2: SNHLY, FYNNEI. CDR3 size: 12 residues. The DNA sequence is not available. The CDR3: CAGRQGGTEAFF.

This rearrangement joins TRBV4-3 to TRBJ2-3; there is no DNA to check the TCRdb D call of TRBD2. CDR3 length equals 18 residues. No DNA sequence is on record. Germline values: CDR1 LGHNA, CDR2 YSLEER. CDR3 protein: CASSQQVGLAGGRDTQYF.

This rearrangement joins TRBV10-3 to TRBJ2-7; TCRdb names TRBD2, which stays unverified in the absence of DNA. The germline gives CDR1 ENHRY, CDR2 SYGVKD. The CDR3 loop spans 15 amino acids. No DNA sequence is on record. CDR3 amino acids: CAISEGLQKLYEQYF.

The chain joins TRBV19 to TRBJ2-7; TCRdb outputs TRBD2, but without DNA this stays unchecked. CDR1 and CDR2 (germline): LNHDA, SQIVND (reference sequence). CDR3 length: 15 residues. The coding DNA is unavailable. CDR3 sequence reads: CASSIGVAGAYEQYF.

The rearrangement links TRBV15 to TRBJ2-7; TCRdb's assignment of TRBD2 cannot be checked, as there is no DNA. Per germline, CDR1 LNHNV and CDR2 YYDKDF (reference sequence). The CDR3 runs 14 residues. No DNA is given. CDR3 sequence: CATSREAGVDEQYF. The full variable domain, completed using reference TRBV15 and TRBJ2-7, is DAMVIQNPRYQVTQFGKPVTLSCSQTLNHNVMYWYQQKSSQAPKLLFHYYDKDFNNEADTPDNFQSRRPNTSFCFLDIRSPGLGDTAMYLCATSREAGVDEQYFGPGTRLTVT.

This chain's CDR3 is CASSASGRGNTIYF. The chain employs TRBV11-2 and TRBJ1-3. There are 14 residues in the CDR3. The protein alone is recorded here. CDR1 and CDR2 (germline): SGHAT, FQNNGV.

The V call is TRBV19, the J call TRBJ1-2. The germline CDR1 and CDR2 sequences are LNHDA and SQIVND (reference sequence). This CDR3 spans 15 amino acids. There is no recorded DNA. CDR3 loop: CASSILIGQGNGYTF.

The genes are TRBV28 and TRBJ2-2; TCRdb selects TRBD2, and the lack of DNA leaves this call unchecked. The CDR3 covers 14 residues. Only the protein sequence is given. Germline V lookup: CDR1 MDHEN, CDR2 SYDVKM. CDR3 sequence: CASHVGGNTGELFF. Filled out from reference TRBV28 and TRBJ2-2, the complete variable domain reads DVKVTQSSRYLVKRTGEKVFLECVQDMDHENMFWYRQDPGLGLRLIYFSYDVKMKEKGDIPEGYSVSREKKERFSLILESASTNQTSMYLCASHVGGNTGELFFGEGSRLTVL.

This chain joins TRBV4-1 and TRBJ2-6; TCRdb proposes TRBD2, but this gene call is untestable without DNA. Germline-derived CDR1 and CDR2 are MGHRA and YSYEKL. This CDR3 contains 15 residues. No nucleotide data were recorded. The CDR3 reads CASSQDGSGANVLTF.

The gene calls are TRBV7-9 and TRBJ2-5; TCRdb proposes TRBD2, but this gene call is untestable without DNA. The CDR3 is made up of 15 amino acids. No DNA is recorded. The germline gives CDR1 SEHNR, CDR2 FQNEAQ (reference sequence). Here the CDR3 reads CASSLYGSGSETQYF.

This chain links TRBV6-1 with TRBJ2-7; TCRdb indicates TRBD2, and absent DNA this call remains unverified. From germline, CDR1 is MNHNS and CDR2 SASEGT. The CDR3 totals 13 residues. The record lacks a DNA sequence. The CDR3 loop reads CASSPGGSYEQYF.

The rearrangement links TRBV5-1 to TRBJ1-1. Germline loops: CDR1 SGHRS, CDR2 YFSETQ. This CDR3 has 15 residues. DNA for this receptor is not on file. CDR3 residues: CASSRLGEVNTEAFF.